This T cell receptor (beta chain) was documented in a study of a mutant IDH1 vaccine in newly diagnosed glioma. Study at large: Patients were pretreated with radiotherapy, temozolomide, or both, mostly both.

Findings and limits, study-wide: Vaccination induced immune responses in roughly 93% of patients. Pseudoprogression appeared unlinked to shifts in leading peripheral T cell clonotypes.

Turning to this clone: Its specificity is unknown.

Time point here: baseline, week 1 (first vaccination visit). The treatment is: pre-vaccination baseline after standard-of-care therapy. The donors' diagnosis was new WHO grade 3 or 4 astrocytoma that was IDH1-mutant and ATRX-lost. TCRdb keeps only in-frame clones here, not all; method: immunoSEQ multiplex PCR. The table shows 59,000 or so clones, with about 90% occurring only once. This clonotype was sampled from a man aged 45-60 years with glioma. The material was PBMCs, obtained from a glioma patient treated with radiotherapy, temozolomide or both.

CDR3 sequence (DNA): TGTGCCAGCAAACGGGACAGGGGGTTGAACACTGAAGCTTTCTTT. This translates into CASKRDRGLNTEAFF. J is TRBJ1-1 and V is TRBV28; 11 positions match TRBD1. The germline V gene has CDR1 MDHEN and CDR2 SYDVKM. The CDR3 sequence is 15 residues long. V shed 7 bases, J shed 0 bases, and the junction held 4 bases outside the gene matches.